The 21 T cell receptor beta chains reported below all come from one sample, sequenced in a study of regulatory T cells in long-lasting Graves disease. The time point here: newly diagnosed GD, antithyroid drugs for less than 3 months. PBMCs were the source of the RNA used for TCR sequencing. Combining iRepertoire HTBI primers with Arm-PCR of CDR3 regions, the authors built TCR beta libraries. Using its own MiXCR run on the multiplex PCR reads, TCRdb lists one record per CDR3 protein. The repertoire includes hundreds of thousands of distinct CDR3 sequences, roughly 16% of them detected once, and 12% sits in the top ten. The same specimen was also included in a second study, on T cells in Graves' hyperthyroidism and ophthalmopathy.

Sequencing was performed on peripheral blood mononuclear cells (PBMCs), taken at new diagnosis, from a patient treated with antithyroid drugs. The receptors here all came from a man aged 18 to 30 with Graves disease.

This clonotype has just a few counts. The V gene is TRBV25-1, the J gene TRBJ1-1; 11 bases map to TRBD1. Trimming removed 4 bases from V and 4 bases from J; junction bases left unmatched: 11. The CDR3 totals 17 residues. Germline lookup yields CDR1 MGHDK and CDR2 SYGVNS. The CDR3 nucleotides are TGTGCCAGCAGTGGGAAGGACAGGGGGCGCCGGGTCACTGAAGCTTTCTTT. This encodes CASSGKDRGRRVTEAFF.

In its sample, this clonotype was seen a few times. One end of the junction does not line up with germline, which may come from a read error. In DNA form, the CDR3 reads TGCAGTGTTTCGTCTGGGGCCAACGCCCTGACTTTC. Amino acid sequence: CSVSSGANALTF. The V call is TRBV20-1, the J call TRBJ2-6, with a tentative D call TRBD1 (5 bases). This CDR3 is 12 amino acids long. Germline V CDR1 and CDR2: DFQATT, SNEGSKA (reference sequence).

This chain uses TRBV6-2 or TRBV6-3 with TRBJ2-1; D is ambiguous. The CDR3 loop spans 16 amino acids. V was trimmed by 0 bases and J by 6 bases, leaving 15 bases between them. Germline values: CDR1 MNHEY, CDR2 SVGEGT. CDR3 region: CASSYSIGPMGNEQFF. In nucleotides, the CDR3 is TGTGCCAGCAGTTACTCGATAGGCCCAATGGGCAATGAGCAGTTCTTC.

In its sample, this clonotype was seen many times. The chain joins TRBV7-9 to TRBJ2-1; D gene ambiguous. Germline CDR1 is SEHNR and CDR2 is FQNEAQ (reference sequence). V lost 0 bases, J lost 9 bases, and 9 bases lay in between. This CDR3 region has 13 residues. The CDR3 sequence: CASSLALATEQFF. DNA for the CDR3: TGTGCCAGCAGCTTAGCGCTTGCAACTGAGCAGTTCTTC.

Remarks on this clonotype: A junction boundary mismatches the germline segment, possibly from a read error. This chain links TRBV11-2 with TRBJ2-1, with D possibly matching TRBD1 (5 bases). The CDR3 extends over 13 amino acids. In germline, CDR1 is SGHAT, CDR2 FQNNGV. This chain's CDR3 is CASSLQLDNVQFF. The CDR3 DNA sequence: TGTGCCAGCAGCTTACAATTGGACAATGTGCAGTTCTTC.

V usage is TRBV10-2 and J usage is TRBJ2-1; D not certain. This CDR3 has 16 amino acids. The germline gives CDR1 WSHSY, CDR2 SAAADI. V lost 2 bases and J 0 bases, leaving 11 bases between the germline ends. The CDR3 DNA follows: TGCGCCAGCAGTGAGACGGACCTTAGCTCCTACAATGAGCAGTTCTTC. It translates to CASSETDLSSYNEQFF.

This clonotype was counted ten times or more. This chain uses TRBV20-1 with TRBJ2-7, with 7 bases fitting TRBD1. This CDR3 region has 15 residues. CDR1 and CDR2 (germline): DFQATT, SNEGSKA (reference sequence). J was trimmed by 5 bases and V by 2 bases; bases with no gene match: 12. The CDR3 bases are TGCAGTGCTAGACCGCATCCGGGACAGTCCCACGAGCAGTACTTC. The encoded protein is CSARPHPGQSHEQYF.

This clonotype was counted ten times or more. The chain joins TRBV12-3 or TRBV12-4 to TRBJ2-1; D is unresolved. Trimming cost V 7 bases and J 8 bases, with 12 bases left between them. This CDR3 has 12 amino acids. CDR3 sequence: CASTQNLYEQFF. The CDR3 nucleotides are TGTGCCAGCACCCAGAACTTGTATGAGCAGTTCTTC.

This clonotype was counted ten times or more. The rearrangement uses TRBV12-3 or TRBV12-4 and TRBJ1-2, with D unclear. The CDR3 extends over 14 amino acids. Deletions cut 7 bases from V and 7 bases from J, with 19 bases between. CDR3 loop: CASNTGEGSGGYTF. The CDR3 coding sequence is TGTGCCAGCAACACCGGGGAGGGATCCGGTGGCTACACCTTC.

In this sample, this clonotype turned up many times. The chain employs TRBV20-1 and TRBJ1-4; 7 bases fit TRBD1. This CDR3 spans 15 amino acids. Germline V gene lookup returns CDR1 DFQATT and CDR2 SNEGSKA (reference sequence). After removal of 5 bases from V and 4 bases from J, the junction contained 10 bases not matched to a gene. The CDR3 DNA follows: TGCAGTGCTCTTTCTGGACAGGTTCATAATGAAAAACTGTTTTTT. Translating it yields CSALSGQVHNEKLFF.

This clonotype was detected only a few times. The V call is TRBV9, the J call TRBJ2-7; D ambiguous. The CDR3 has 13 amino acids. V shed 4 bases and J shed 4 bases, with 12 bases lying between them. Germline V lookup: CDR1 SGDLS, CDR2 YYNGEE. CDR3 DNA sequence: TGTGCCAGCAGCTTCCGCCCAGGTTACGAGCAGTACTTC. This sequence encodes CASSFRPGYEQYF.

This clonotype was recorded at least ten times. The CDR3 DNA sequence: TGTGCCAGCAGCTTAGTTGCTAGCGGGATGTACGAGCAGTACTTC. It is translated as CASSLVASGMYEQYF. The chain uses TRBV11-2 and TRBJ2-7, with 9 bases fitting TRBD2. With 1 base clipped from V and 4 bases from J, the junction kept 5 bases outside the gene matches. CDR1 and CDR2 from the germline V gene are SGHAT and FQNNGV. The CDR3 loop spans 15 amino acids. The whole variable domain, remainder taken from reference TRBV11-2 and TRBJ2-7, is EAGVAQSPRYKIIEKRQSVAFWCNPISGHATLYWYQQILGQGPKLLIQFQNNGVVDDSQLPKDRFSAERLKGVDSTLKIQPAKLEDSAVYLCASSLVASGMYEQYFGPGTRLTVT.

The V call is TRBV5-4, the J call TRBJ2-3, with TRBD2 identical over 10 bases. The CDR3 covers 18 residues. V was clipped by 0 bases and J by 4 bases; unmatched bases: 11. Looked up from germline, CDR1 is SGHNT and CDR2 is YYREEE (reference sequence). The CDR3 DNA reads as TGTGCCAGCAGCTTGGCCCGATCTAGCGGGAGTGGGTCAGATACGCAGTATTTT. Translated, it gives CASSLARSSGSGSDTQYF.

This clonotype was detected many times. The V gene is TRBV5-1, the J gene TRBJ2-3; D remains unclear. The germline V and J ends were trimmed by 4 bases and 2 bases, with 5 bases remaining between them. The germline CDR1 and CDR2 sequences are SGHRS and YFSETQ. The CDR3 spans 12 residues. In DNA, the CDR3 is TGCGCCAGCAGCGCAGACACAGATACGCAGTATTTT. Protein sequence: CASSADTDTQYF.

There are many counts of this clonotype. This chain joins TRBV7-2 and TRBJ1-1; no clear D gene. The CDR3 is made up of 14 amino acids. Trimming pared 2 bases from V and 2 bases from J, leaving 9 bases between. The germline CDR1 and CDR2 sequences are SGHTA and FQGNSA. CDR3 in amino acids: CASSLNQANTEAFF. The CDR3 region has the DNA TGTGCCAGCAGCTTAAACCAGGCTAACACTGAAGCTTTCTTT.

This clonotype was seen ten or more times. This sequence joins TRBV12-3 or TRBV12-4 and TRBJ1-2, with D maybe TRBD1 (5 bases). The V gene lost 6 bases and the J gene lost 5 bases, with 10 bases spanning the gap. CDR3 length: 12 amino acids. CDR3 DNA: TGTGCCAGCAGCTGGGGCGGGTATGGCTACACCTTC. Its protein product is CASSWGGYGYTF.

In regard to this clonotype: The junction departs from germline at one end; a sequencing error may be responsible. The genes are TRBV5-1 and TRBJ2-7; no reliable D call. Per germline, CDR1 SGHRS and CDR2 YFSETQ. CDR3 length equals 14 residues. The CDR3 region has the DNA TGTGCCAGCAGCTTGCGACCACAGATCTACGAGCAGTACTTC. Amino acids: CASSLRPQIYEQYF.

This clonotype occurred many times. The genes are TRBV2 and TRBJ2-5; 8 nucleotides line up with TRBD2. The germline V gene encodes CDR1 SNHLY and CDR2 FYNNEI. CDR3 length: 15 amino acids. J was trimmed by 5 bases and V by 1 base; bases with no gene match: 6. The CDR3 DNA reads as TGTGCCAGCAGTGAAGGCGTTCGCGGGAGGGAGACCCAGTACTTC. Translation: CASSEGVRGRETQYF.

This clonotype appeared a few times. The chain combines TRBV7-9 with TRBJ1-4, with D hard to call. Germline CDR1 SEHNR, CDR2 FQNEAQ (reference sequence). V was clipped by 6 bases and J by 3 bases, with 14 bases between them. The CDR3 runs 15 residues. CDR3 sequence: CASRAGVGANEKLFF. The CDR3 DNA is TGTGCCAGCAGGGCCGGGGTTGGGGCTAATGAAAAACTGTTTTTT. The variable domain in full, with the rest retrieved from reference TRBV7-9 and TRBJ1-4, is DTGVSQNPRHKITKRGQNVTFRCDPISEHNRLYWYRQTLGQGPEFLTYFQNEAQLEKSRLLSDRFSAERPKGSFSTLEIQRTEQGDSAMYLCASRAGVGANEKLFFGSGTQLSVL.

This clonotype was picked up many times. The chain carries TRBV11-2 and TRBJ2-7; TRBD1 matches 9 bases. The V gene end was trimmed by 4 bases and the J gene end by 3 bases; junction bases not matched to a gene: 10. Germline CDR1 reads SGHAT; CDR2 reads FQNNGV. This CDR3 has 16 residues. CDR3 in DNA: TGTGCCAGCAGCTCCCGTCGGGGACAGGGACTCTACGAGCAGTACTTC. Protein product: CASSSRRGQGLYEQYF.

The chain employs TRBV5-1 and TRBJ2-5; 8 bases are a match to TRBD1. This CDR3 is 15 amino acids long. The V gene end was trimmed by 4 bases and the J gene end by 5 bases; junction bases not matched to a gene: 10. Germline V CDR1 and CDR2: SGHRS, YFSETQ. The DNA of the CDR3 is TGCGCCAGCAGCAAACTCAGGGGGCAGGAGGAGACCCAGTACTTC. It yields the protein CASSKLRGQEETQYF.